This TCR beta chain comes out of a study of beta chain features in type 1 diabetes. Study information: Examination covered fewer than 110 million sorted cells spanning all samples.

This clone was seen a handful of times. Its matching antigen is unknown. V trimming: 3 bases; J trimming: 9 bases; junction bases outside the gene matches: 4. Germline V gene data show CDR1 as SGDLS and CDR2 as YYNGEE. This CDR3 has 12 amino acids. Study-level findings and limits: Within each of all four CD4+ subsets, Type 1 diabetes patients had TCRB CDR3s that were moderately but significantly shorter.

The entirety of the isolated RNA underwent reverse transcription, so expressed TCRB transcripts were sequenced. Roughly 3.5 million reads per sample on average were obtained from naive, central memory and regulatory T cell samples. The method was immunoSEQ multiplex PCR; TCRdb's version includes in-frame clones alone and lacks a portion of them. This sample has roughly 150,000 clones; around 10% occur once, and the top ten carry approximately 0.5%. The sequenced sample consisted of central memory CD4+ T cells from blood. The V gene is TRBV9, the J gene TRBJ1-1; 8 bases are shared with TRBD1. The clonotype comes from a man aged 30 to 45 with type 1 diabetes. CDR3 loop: CASSAGTGQAFF. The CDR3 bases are TGTGCCAGCAGCGCAGGGACAGGACAAGCTTTCTTT.